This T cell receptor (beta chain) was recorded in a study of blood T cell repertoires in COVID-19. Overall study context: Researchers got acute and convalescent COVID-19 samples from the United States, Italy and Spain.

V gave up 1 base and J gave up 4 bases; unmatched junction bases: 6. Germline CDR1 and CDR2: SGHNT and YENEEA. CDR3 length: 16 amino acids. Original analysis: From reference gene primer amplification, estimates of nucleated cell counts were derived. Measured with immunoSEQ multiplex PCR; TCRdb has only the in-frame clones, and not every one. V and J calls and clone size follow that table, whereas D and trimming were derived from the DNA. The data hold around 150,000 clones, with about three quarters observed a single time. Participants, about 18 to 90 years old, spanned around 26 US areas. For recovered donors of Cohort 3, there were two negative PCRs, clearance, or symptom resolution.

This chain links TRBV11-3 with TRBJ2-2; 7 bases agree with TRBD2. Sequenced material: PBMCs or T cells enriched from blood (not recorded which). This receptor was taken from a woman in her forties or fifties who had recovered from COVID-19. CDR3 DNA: TGTGCCAGCAGCTTAGCTTTTACGGGGGGCACCGGGGAGCTGTTTTTT. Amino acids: CASSLAFTGGTGELFF. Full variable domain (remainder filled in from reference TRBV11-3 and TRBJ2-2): EAGVVQSPRYKIIEKKQPVAFWCNPISGHNTLYWYLQNLGQGPELLIRYENEEAVDDSQLPKDRFSAERLKGVDSTLKIQPAELGDSAVYLCASSLAFTGGTGELFFGEGSRLTVL.